One sample yielded the 12 T cell receptor beta chains listed below, sequenced in a study of cytomegalovirus exposure and HLA in healthy donors. The PCR used 60 Vbeta and 13 Jbeta primers. The assay was immunoSEQ multiplex PCR, and TCRdb's table has in-frame clones only and misses some. The data contain about 130,000 clones, just under 85% of them singletons. Sequences were obtained from PBMCs. These receptors originate from a boy aged 2 to 9 in good health and CMV-seronegative.

A note on this clone: This is likely a read error, given that the CDR3 carries no conserved phenylalanine or tryptophan at its end. This chain uses TRBV7-8 with TRBJ2-6; TRBD1 agrees at 7 bases. The CDR3 consists of 14 residues. The germline gives CDR1 SGHVS, CDR2 FQNEAQ. With 8 bases clipped from V and 3 bases from J, the junction kept 4 bases outside the gene matches. CDR3: CASYGTDGANVLTL. Here the CDR3 DNA reads TGTGCCAGCTACGGGACAGATGGGGCCAACGTCCTGACTTTA.

The rearrangement joins TRBV7-3 to TRBJ2-5, with 7 positions matching TRBD2. Unmatched junction bases numbered 1, after V lost 2 bases and J lost 4 bases. This CDR3 has 13 residues. Germline lookup yields CDR1 SGHTA and CDR2 FQGTGA. CDR3 coding DNA: TGTGCCAGCAGCTTATCTAGCGGAGAGACCCAGTACTTC. Protein product: CASSLSSGETQYF. Using reference TRBV7-3 and TRBJ2-5 for the parts outside the CDR3, the full variable domain is GAGVSQTPSNKVTEKGKYVELRCDPISGHTALYWYRQSLGQGPEFLIYFQGTGAADDSGLPNDRFFAVRPEGSVSTLKIQRTERGDSAVYLCASSLSSGETQYFGPGTRLLVL.

Only one count was recorded for this clone. The chain is built from TRBV28 and TRBJ1-4; D call uncertain. Trimming stripped 3 bases from V and 8 bases from J, with 22 bases between. The CDR3 runs to 17 residues. From germline, CDR1 is MDHEN and CDR2 SYDVKM. The CDR3 DNA sequence: TGTGCCAGCAGTTTCTCACAGTCGGGGAGATGGAAGGAAAAACTGTTTTTT. It encodes CASSFSQSGRWKEKLFF.

The chain uses TRBV6-6 and TRBJ1-1; 9 bases align to TRBD1. The V and J ends lost 4 bases and 4 bases, in that order; junction bases with no gene match: 7. CDR3 size: 15 residues. Germline assignment: CDR1 MNHNY and CDR2 SVGAGI (reference sequence). This CDR3 reads CASSSDGTGSTEAFF. The CDR3 DNA follows: TGTGCCAGCAGTTCAGACGGGACAGGGAGCACTGAAGCTTTCTTT.

V and J are TRBV19 and TRBJ1-5; D might be TRBD1 (5 bases). Trimming took 7 bases from V and 0 from J, leaving 13 bases between them. This CDR3 has 15 residues. Germline V gene lookup returns CDR1 LNHDA and CDR2 SQIVND (reference sequence). CDR3 sequence: CASTGQSLSNQPQHF. CDR3 DNA: TGTGCCAGTACAGGACAATCACTTAGCAATCAGCCCCAGCATTTT.

The gene calls are TRBV5-4 and TRBJ1-1, with 11 bases aligning to TRBD1. The germline gives CDR1 SGHNT, CDR2 YYREEE (reference sequence). The CDR3 totals 15 residues. V trimming: 4 bases; J trimming: 4 bases; junction bases outside the gene matches: 6. CDR3: CASSAGTGGGTEAFF. Written as DNA, the CDR3 is TGTGCCAGCAGCGCCGGGACAGGGGGGGGCACTGAAGCTTTCTTT.

The V call is TRBV2, the J call TRBJ2-1; 10 nucleotides match TRBD1. The ends lost 4 bases at V and 0 bases at J; junction bases unmatched: 6. The CDR3 is made up of 17 amino acids. Germline-derived CDR1 and CDR2 are SNHLY and FYNNEI. This CDR3 reads CASSAETGGDSYNEQFF. The CDR3 coding sequence is TGTGCCAGCAGTGCGGAGACAGGGGGCGACTCCTACAATGAGCAGTTCTTC.

The CDR3 is CASTLISGGGTDTQYF. The CDR3, as DNA: TGTGCCAGCACCCTCATTAGCGGGGGGGGCACAGATACGCAGTATTTT. The chain employs TRBV7-6 and TRBJ2-3; 11 nucleotides align to TRBD2. Germline CDR1 reads SGHVS; CDR2 reads FNYEAQ. This CDR3 has 16 residues. Germline trimming cut 7 bases from V and 1 base from J; bases unmatched to any gene: 7.

The chain couples TRBV19 to TRBJ2-5, with a weak D call TRBD1 (5 bases). The CDR3 spans 17 residues. Germline CDR1 and CDR2: LNHDA and SQIVND (reference sequence). V gave up 8 bases and J gave up 3 bases, with 25 bases separating them. The CDR3 region is CASSDLTGRNEEETQYF. In DNA form, the CDR3 reads TGTGCCAGTTCCGATCTTACAGGAAGAAACGAGGAAGAGACCCAGTACTTC.

This clone was picked up a small number of times. The chain uses TRBV10-3 and TRBJ1-6; a weak D match, TRBD1 (6 bases). This CDR3 spans 14 amino acids. Germline loops: CDR1 ENHRY, CDR2 SYGVKD. Trimming shortened V by 2 bases and J by 9 bases, and 11 bases separated the two germline ends. DNA of the CDR3: TGTGCCATCAGTGAGAAGGGGGAAATTTCACCCCTCCACTTT. Protein product: CAISEKGEISPLHF.

The genes are TRBV4-1 and TRBJ2-2; 16 bases agree with TRBD2. Per germline, CDR1 MGHRA and CDR2 YSYEKL. The CDR3 contains 20 residues. With V trimmed by 3 bases and J by 4 bases, 11 bases remained unmatched. This CDR3 reads CASSHLGTSGRAVSTGELFF. As DNA, the CDR3 is TGCGCCAGCAGCCACCTCGGGACTAGCGGGAGGGCGGTAAGCACCGGGGAGCTGTTTTTT.

The rearrangement uses TRBV10-3 and TRBJ2-7; TRBD2 might be the D (5 bases). Per the germline V gene, CDR1 is ENHRY and CDR2 is SYGVKD. The CDR3 runs to 13 residues. V lost 8 bases and J lost 0, with 11 bases in between. CDR3 loop: CAILDSDSYEQYF. The CDR3 nucleotides read TGTGCCATCCTGGATAGCGACTCCTACGAGCAGTACTTC.